This T cell receptor (beta chain) derives from a study of blood T cells in healthy people across ages. Overall study context: Template switching retrieved approximately one barcoded beta molecule for each two T cells. General study points: Older age went with lower TCR beta diversity per million T cells, in a roughly linear way.

Caucasian, healthy and from Russia, the donors were aged between 6 and 90. Per individual sample, total RNA of at least 5 micrograms was extracted. Together with a sample-barcoded 5' primer, a J-beta primer mix was included in a second PCR lasting roughly 6 to 12 cycles. Via MiXCR, TCRdb re-called the 5' RACE reads, giving one row per CDR3 protein. The repertoire holds about 290,000 distinct CDR3 sequences, with 27% as singletons. As to this clonotype: Antigen: not known.

Trimming took 5 bases from V and 0 from J, leaving 16 bases between them. CDR1 and CDR2 (germline): SEHNR, FQNEAQ (reference sequence). The CDR3 totals 16 residues. Sequences were obtained from blood. This sequence originates from a woman in her 70s in good health. This chain joins TRBV7-9 and TRBJ1-2; D is perhaps TRBD1 (6 bases). The CDR3 region has the DNA TGTGCCAGCAGCCGCCGACAGGACTCAGCTAACTATGGCTACACCTTC. Amino acids: CASSRRQDSANYGYTF.